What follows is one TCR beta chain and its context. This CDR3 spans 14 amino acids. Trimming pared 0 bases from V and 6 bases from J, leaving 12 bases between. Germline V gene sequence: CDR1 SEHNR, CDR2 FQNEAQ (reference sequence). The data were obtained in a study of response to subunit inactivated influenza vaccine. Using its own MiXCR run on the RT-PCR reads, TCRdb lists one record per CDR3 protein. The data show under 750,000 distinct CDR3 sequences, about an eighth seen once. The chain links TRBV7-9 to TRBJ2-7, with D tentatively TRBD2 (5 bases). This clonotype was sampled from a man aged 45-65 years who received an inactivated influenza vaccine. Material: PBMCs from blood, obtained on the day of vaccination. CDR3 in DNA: TGTGCCAGCAGCTTAGCGGCCCTAGCAGGCGAGCAGTACTTC. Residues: CASSLAALAGEQYF.